The present T cell receptor beta chain was sequenced within a study of monozygotic twins with inflammatory bowel disease (dated by TCRdb to about 2019). Turning to the overall study: The full study comprised 28 monozygotic twin pairs: nine German pairs (four IBD-concordant, five IBD-discordant) and 19 IBD-discordant Danish pairs. Within discordant pairs, disease-associated traits were sought mainly by comparing IBD patients with their genetically identical healthy co-twins. Each individual had, on average, about 151 000 unique TCRalpha sequences and 181 000 unique TCRbeta sequences available for analysis.

From each donor, a roughly 2.6 ml peripheral blood sample was collected into PAXgene tubes and stored at -80 degrees C. Without T cell sorting, total RNA was isolated from whole blood using the PAXgene blood miRNA kit on an automated QIAcube. Peripheral blood from monozygotic twin pairs who were concordant or discordant for inflammatory bowel disease underwent deep TCRalpha and TCRbeta repertoire profiling using unique molecular barcoding. Smoking habits were recorded for all twin pairs, and each individual was classified as a current, former or never smoker. On this clonotype itself: This clone's antigen is unknown.

Overall results and qualifications from the work: Repertoire similarity did not differ between concordant and discordant twins, possibly due to limited statistical power. IBD patients had lower TCRbeta repertoire diversity, measured by the inverse Simpson index, than their healthy co-twins. The results gave no support for a single strong signal or clonotype linked to IBD. Background noise and inter-individual variability may have been introduced into the repertoires by the differing immunosuppressive treatments among patients. Different T cell subtypes could not be distinguished in the analysis. Compared with healthy twins, IBD patients had fewer clonotypes in common with other individuals, a difference most pronounced in patients showing signs of disease activity.

Reading from cysteine to phenylalanine, the CDR3 counts 14 amino acids. The DNA is not on file. Based on the germline V gene (reference sequence), the CDR1 and CDR2 sequences are GTSNPN and SVGIG. Library preparation used 5' RACE. The input for every TCR library was roughly 4,000 ng of total RNA. For each sample, cDNA synthesis was carried out in eight separate reactions using SMARTScribe reverse transcriptase. During cDNA synthesis, unique molecular identifiers containing a 6-nucleotide sample barcode were introduced by template switching. Amplification of TCRalpha and TCRbeta cDNA involved two nested PCRs of 16 and 9 cycles, and each PCR was followed by bead purification. Before amplification, the cDNA was treated with uracil DNA-glycosylase and purified using the QIAquick PCR purification kit. The second PCR added Illumina TruSeq-compatible adapters along with sample-specific barcodes. TapeStation and Qubit were used to check library quality and concentration, and about 5.2 ng of each library went into the pool. Pooled libraries were sequenced on an Illumina HiSeq2500 single-index Rapid Run with 2 x 100 bp reads and custom sequencing primers. From the authors' description of their analysis: UMI-based consensus assembly with MiGEC version 1.2.6 was used to correct PCR and sequencing errors. V(D)J alignment, clonotype assembly and CDR3 extraction were performed with MiXCR version 2.1.1. Normalisation of gene usage, clonotype sharing and MAIT/NKT TCR abundance was achieved by analysing the top 1000, 10 000 and 20 000 clonotypes per sample. Diversity was computed as the inverse Simpson index with the vegan R package after downsampling to 27 000 UMIs. Paired Mann-Whitney U tests were applied to discordant twin pairs, and Benjamini-Hochberg correction was used for multiple testing. After the reads were reprocessed by TCRdb, one entry was made per CDR3 protein sequence, with no DNA. The V and J calls shown here were made by TCRdb, not taken from the authors' results. This sample's table lists under 350,000 distinct CDR3 sequences. The biggest ten clones account for about 5% of the sample.

The source material was blood. The origin of this receptor is a human donor with ulcerative colitis or Crohn's disease, or a healthy co-twin of an affected twin (not recorded which). The chain joins TRBV30 to TRBJ2-7; the D call of TRBD1 rests on TCRdb alone, since no DNA is present to check it. The CDR3 region has the sequence CAWKSGTQFYEQYF.